This T cell receptor (beta chain) was sequenced during a study of blood T cell repertoires in COVID-19. Overall study context: COVID-19 samples from acute and convalescent phases originated in the United States, Italy and Spain. PBMCs, B-cell-depleted T cells, or T cells were the source of the cDNA or gDNA that made up the material.

Clones were read by immunoSEQ multiplex PCR, and TCRdb kept only the in-frame ones, dropping some. This sample has approximately 70,000 clones, with 90% to 95% found just once. Followed longitudinally, the Seattle patients had been enrolled during active infection. The sample comprised peripheral blood. This clonotype was obtained from a man aged 50-60 years with COVID-19, enrolled during active disease.

CDR3 in DNA: TGTGCCTGGAGTGTACATCGGGTCGGGGAGCTGTTTTTT. Translating it yields CAWSVHRVGELFF. The chain employs TRBV30 and TRBJ2-2; D is ambiguous. This CDR3 is 13 amino acids long. Germline V gene lookup returns CDR1 GTSNPN and CDR2 SVGIG (reference sequence). V dropped 0 bases and J dropped 7 bases, with 9 bases sitting between them.